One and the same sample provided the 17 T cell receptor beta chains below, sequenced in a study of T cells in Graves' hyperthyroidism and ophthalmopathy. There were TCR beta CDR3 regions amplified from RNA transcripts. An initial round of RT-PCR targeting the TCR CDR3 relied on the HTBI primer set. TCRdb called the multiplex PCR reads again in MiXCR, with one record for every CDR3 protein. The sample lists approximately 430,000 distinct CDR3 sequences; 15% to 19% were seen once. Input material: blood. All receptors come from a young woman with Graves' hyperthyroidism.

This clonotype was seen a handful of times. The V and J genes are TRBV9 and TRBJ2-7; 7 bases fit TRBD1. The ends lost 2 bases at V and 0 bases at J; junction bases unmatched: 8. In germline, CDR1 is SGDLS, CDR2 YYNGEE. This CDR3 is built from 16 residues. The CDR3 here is CASSVSETGPSYEQYF. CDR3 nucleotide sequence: TGTGCCAGCAGCGTTTCCGAGACAGGGCCCTCCTACGAGCAGTACTTC. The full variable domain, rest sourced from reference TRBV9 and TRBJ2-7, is DSGVTQTPKHLITATGQRVTLRCSPRSGDLSVYWYQQSLDQGLQFLIQYYNGEERAKGNILERFSAQQFPDLHSELNLSSLELGDSALYFCASSVSETGPSYEQYFGPGTRLTVT.

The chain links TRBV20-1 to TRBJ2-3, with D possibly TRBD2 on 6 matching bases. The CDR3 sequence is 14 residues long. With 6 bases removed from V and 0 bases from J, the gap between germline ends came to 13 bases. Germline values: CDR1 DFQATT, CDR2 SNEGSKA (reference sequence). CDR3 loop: CSASSVPSTDTQYF. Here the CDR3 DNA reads TGCAGTGCATCTAGCGTTCCTAGCACAGATACGCAGTATTTT.

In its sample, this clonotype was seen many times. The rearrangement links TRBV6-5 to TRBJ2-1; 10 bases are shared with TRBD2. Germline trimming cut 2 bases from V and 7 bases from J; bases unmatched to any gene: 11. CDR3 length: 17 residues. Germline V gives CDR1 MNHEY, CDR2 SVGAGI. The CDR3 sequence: CASSYRPLAGAGNEQFF. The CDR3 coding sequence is TGTGCCAGCAGTTACAGGCCCCTAGCGGGAGCCGGGAATGAGCAGTTCTTC.

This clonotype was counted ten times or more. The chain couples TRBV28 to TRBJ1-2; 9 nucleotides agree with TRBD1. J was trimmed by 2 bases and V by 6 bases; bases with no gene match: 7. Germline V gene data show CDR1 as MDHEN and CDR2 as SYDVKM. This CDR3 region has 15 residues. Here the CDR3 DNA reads TGTGCCAGCAGCCTCTCCGGGACAGGGAACTATGGCTACACCTTC. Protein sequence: CASSLSGTGNYGYTF.

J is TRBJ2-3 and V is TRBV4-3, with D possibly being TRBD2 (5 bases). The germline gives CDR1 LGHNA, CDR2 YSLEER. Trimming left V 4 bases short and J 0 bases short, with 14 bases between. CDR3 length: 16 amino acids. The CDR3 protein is CASSPGDQRSTDTQYF. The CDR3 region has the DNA TGCGCCAGCAGCCCCGGAGATCAGCGGAGCACAGATACGCAGTATTTT.

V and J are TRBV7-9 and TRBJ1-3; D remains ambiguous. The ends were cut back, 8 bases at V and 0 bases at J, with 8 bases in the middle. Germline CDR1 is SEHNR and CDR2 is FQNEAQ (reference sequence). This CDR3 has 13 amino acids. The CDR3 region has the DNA TGTGCCAGCCGCTCTGGCTCTGGAAACACCATATATTTT. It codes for CASRSGSGNTIYF.

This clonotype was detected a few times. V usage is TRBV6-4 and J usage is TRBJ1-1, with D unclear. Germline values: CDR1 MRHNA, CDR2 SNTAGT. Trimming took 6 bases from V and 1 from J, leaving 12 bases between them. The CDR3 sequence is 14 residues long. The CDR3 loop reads CASSLRQQNTEAFF. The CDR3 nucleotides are TGTGCCAGCAGCCTACGGCAGCAGAACACTGAAGCTTTCTTT.

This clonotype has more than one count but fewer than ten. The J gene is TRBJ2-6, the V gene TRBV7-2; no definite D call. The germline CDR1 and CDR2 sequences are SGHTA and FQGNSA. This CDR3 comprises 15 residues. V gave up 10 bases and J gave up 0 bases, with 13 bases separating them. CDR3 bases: TGTGCCACTGCGCCCAGCTCCTCTGGGGCCAACGTCCTGACTTTC. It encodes CATAPSSSGANVLTF.

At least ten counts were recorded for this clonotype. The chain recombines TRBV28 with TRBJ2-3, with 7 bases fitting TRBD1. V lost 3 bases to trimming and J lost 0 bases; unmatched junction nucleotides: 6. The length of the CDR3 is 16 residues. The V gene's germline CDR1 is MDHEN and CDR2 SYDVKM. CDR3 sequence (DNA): TGTGCCAGCAGTTTGGACAGGCACTTTAGCACAGATACGCAGTATTTT. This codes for CASSLDRHFSTDTQYF.

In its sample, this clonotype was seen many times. The DNA for the CDR3 is TGTGCCAGCAGTACTCCCTGGACACGGGGGGAGGACTACGAGCAGTACTTC. Residues: CASSTPWTRGEDYEQYF. The chain links TRBV2 to TRBJ2-7; 7 nucleotides align to TRBD2. Unmatched junction bases numbered 16, after V lost 5 bases and J lost 3 bases. The germline V gene encodes CDR1 SNHLY and CDR2 FYNNEI. This CDR3 has 17 amino acids.

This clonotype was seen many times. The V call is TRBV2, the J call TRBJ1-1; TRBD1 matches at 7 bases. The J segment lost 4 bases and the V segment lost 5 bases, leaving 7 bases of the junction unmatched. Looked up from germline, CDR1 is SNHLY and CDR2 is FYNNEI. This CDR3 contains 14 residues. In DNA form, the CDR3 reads TGTGCCAGCAGTCCAGGGGGGGGGCCCACTGAAGCTTTCTTT. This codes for CASSPGGGPTEAFF.

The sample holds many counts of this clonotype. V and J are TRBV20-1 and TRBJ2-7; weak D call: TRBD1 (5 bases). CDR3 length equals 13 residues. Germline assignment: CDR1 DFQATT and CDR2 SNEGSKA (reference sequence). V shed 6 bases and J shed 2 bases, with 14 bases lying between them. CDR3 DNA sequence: TGCAGTGCCGATGGCAGGGCGACCTACGAGCAGTACTTC. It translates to CSADGRATYEQYF.

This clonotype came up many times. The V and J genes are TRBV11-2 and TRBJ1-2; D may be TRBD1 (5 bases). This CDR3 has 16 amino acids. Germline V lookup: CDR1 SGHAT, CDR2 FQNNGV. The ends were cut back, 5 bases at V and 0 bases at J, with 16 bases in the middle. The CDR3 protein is CASSPEGSLANYGYTF. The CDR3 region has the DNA TGTGCCAGCAGCCCGGAGGGGTCCTTAGCTAACTATGGCTACACCTTC. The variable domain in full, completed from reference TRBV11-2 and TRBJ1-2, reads EAGVAQSPRYKIIEKRQSVAFWCNPISGHATLYWYQQILGQGPKLLIQFQNNGVVDDSQLPKDRFSAERLKGVDSTLKIQPAKLEDSAVYLCASSPEGSLANYGYTFGSGTRLTVV.

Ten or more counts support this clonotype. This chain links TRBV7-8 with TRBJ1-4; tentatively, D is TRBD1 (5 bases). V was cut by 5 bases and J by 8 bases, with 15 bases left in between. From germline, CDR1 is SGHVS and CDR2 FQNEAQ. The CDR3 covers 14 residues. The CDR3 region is CASSKDTQSEKLFF. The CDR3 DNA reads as TGTGCCAGCAGCAAGGACACCCAATCGGAAAAACTGTTTTTT. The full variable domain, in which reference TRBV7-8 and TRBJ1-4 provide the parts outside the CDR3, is GAGVSQSPRYKVAKRGQDVALRCDPISGHVSLFWYQQALGQGPEFLTYFQNEAQLDKSGLPSDRFFAERPEGSVSTLKIQRTQQEDSAVYLCASSKDTQSEKLFFGSGTQLSVL.

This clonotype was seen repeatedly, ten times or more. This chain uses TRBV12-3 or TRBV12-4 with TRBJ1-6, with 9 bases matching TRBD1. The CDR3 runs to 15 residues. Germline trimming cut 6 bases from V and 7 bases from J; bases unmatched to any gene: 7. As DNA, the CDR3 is TGTGCCAGCAGCCAACAGGGGGCGAAGAATTCACCCCTCCACTTT. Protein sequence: CASSQQGAKNSPLHF.

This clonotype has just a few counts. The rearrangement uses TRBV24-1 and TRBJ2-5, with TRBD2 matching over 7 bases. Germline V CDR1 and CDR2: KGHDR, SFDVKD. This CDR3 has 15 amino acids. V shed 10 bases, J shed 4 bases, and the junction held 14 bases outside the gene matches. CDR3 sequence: CATAGSGIRLETQYF. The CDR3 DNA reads TGTGCCACGGCCGGCAGCGGGATTCGGCTAGAGACCCAGTACTTC.

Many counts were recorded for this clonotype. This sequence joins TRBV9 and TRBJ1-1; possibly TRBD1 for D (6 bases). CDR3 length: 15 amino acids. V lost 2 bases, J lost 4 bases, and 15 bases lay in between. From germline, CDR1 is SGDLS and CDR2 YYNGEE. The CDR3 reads CASSVGGGAITEAFF. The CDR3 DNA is TGTGCCAGCAGCGTCGGGGGGGGCGCAATCACTGAAGCTTTCTTT.